The present TCR beta chain was sequenced within a study of blood T cell repertoires in COVID-19. This table comes from immunoSEQ multiplex PCR, and its TCRdb copy is limited to in-frame clones, with some not included. The table lists 200,000 to 250,000 clones, nearly 90% of them singletons, with more than 10% in the top ten. This CDR3 region has 15 residues. With 4 bases removed from V and 0 bases from J, the gap between germline ends came to 12 bases. CDR1 and CDR2 (germline): SGHTS, YDEGEE. This receptor was obtained from a man aged 25-45 years who had recovered from COVID-19. The sample consisted of PBMCs or T cells enriched from blood (not recorded which). The gene calls are TRBV5-8 and TRBJ2-3, with a weak D call TRBD1 (7 bases). CDR3 sequence reads: CASSPGDSSTDTQYF. Here the CDR3 DNA reads TGTGCCAGCAGCCCGGGGGACAGTAGCACAGATACGCAGTATTTT. The variable domain in full, with the rest retrieved from reference TRBV5-8 and TRBJ2-3, is EAGVTQSPTHLIKTRGQQATLRCSPISGHTSVYWYQQALGLGLQFLLWYDEGEERNRGNFPPRFSGRQFPNYSSELNVNALELEDSALYLCASSPGDSSTDTQYFGPGTRLTVL.